The rows below give T cell receptor beta chains drawn from one sample of a study of T cells in Graves' hyperthyroidism and ophthalmopathy. Each CDR3 protein gets one entry after TCRdb re-called the multiplex PCR reads with MiXCR. This sample yields approximately 400,000 distinct CDR3 sequences, of which less than 20% are seen a single time; about 7.7% belongs to the top ten. Sequencing was carried out using blood. These receptors were taken from a woman aged 18-29 years with Graves' hyperthyroidism. The CDR3 runs from the conserved cysteine through the conserved F or W. A D gene is named only where the DNA matches it firmly. The size entry is marked missing in some rows and otherwise reads once, few, many or a size class.

abundance	d_gene	v_gene	j_gene	CDR3aa	CDR3nt
few	.	TRBV27	TRBJ2-7	CASSHAGYEQYF	TGTGCCAGCAGCCACGCTGGGTACGAGCAGTACTTC
many	TRBD2	TRBV6-6	TRBJ2-7	CASSYSLAATYEQYF	TGTGCCAGCAGTTACTCCCTAGCGGCCACCTACGAGCAGTACTTC
few	.	TRBV20-1	TRBJ2-3	CSAAPTGGTDTQYF	TGCAGTGCAGCGCCCACAGGAGGGACAGATACGCAGTATTTT
many	.	TRBV5-1	TRBJ1-5	CASSLQGLNQPQHF	TGCGCCAGCAGCTTACAGGGTTTGAATCAGCCCCAGCATTTT
.	TRBD2	TRBV28	TRBJ2-5	CASSFGRAGEETQYF	TGTGCCAGCAGTTTCGGTCGAGCGGGGGAAGAGACCCAGTACTTC
many	.	TRBV13	TRBJ2-2	CAIGSGSPNTGELFF	TGTGCCATCGGGAGCGGGTCCCCGAACACCGGGGAGCTGTTTTTT
once	.	TRBV30	TRBJ1-1	CAWSNDLNTEAFF	TGTGCCTGGAGTAACGACCTGAACACTGAAGCTTTCTTT
.	.	TRBV28	TRBJ1-4	CASQRGRGGEKLFF	TGTGCCTCCCAACGGGGCAGGGGCGGTGAAAAACTGTTTTTT
many	TRBD1	TRBV27	TRBJ1-5	CASGTENQPQHF	TGTGCCAGCGGGACAGAGAATCAGCCCCAGCATTTT
many	.	TRBV11-2	TRBJ1-2	CASSQAYGYTF	TGTGCCAGCAGCCAAGCTTATGGCTACACCTTC
many	.	TRBV24-1	TRBJ2-1	CATSDGQGRWNEQFF	TGTGCCACCAGTGATGGGCAGGGGAGATGGAATGAGCAGTTCTTC
few	.	TRBV29-1	TRBJ2-7	CSVDTDTYEQYF	TGCAGCGTCGATACAGATACCTACGAGCAGTACTTC
many	TRBD1	TRBV11-3	TRBJ2-7	CASSPTSGGYEQYF	TGTGCCAGCAGCCCTACCTCAGGGGGCTACGAGCAGTACTTC
.	.	TRBV3-1	TRBJ2-2	CASSQVGSTGELFF	TGTGCCAGCAGCCAAGTGGGTTCCACCGGGGAGCTGTTTTTT
.	TRBD1	TRBV27	TRBJ1-2	CASRSAGGDGYGYTF	TGTGCCAGCAGGTCCGCAGGGGGCGACGGCTATGGCTACACCTTC
many	.	TRBV2	TRBJ1-4	CASSEQGGEKLFF	TGTGCCAGCAGTGAGCAGGGTGGCGAAAAACTGTTTTTT
few	.	TRBV15	TRBJ1-3	CATRSFDLSGNTIYF	TGTGCCACCAGAAGTTTTGACCTCTCTGGAAACACCATATATTTT
.	TRBD1	TRBV28	TRBJ1-6	CASSPGQGAFYNSPLHF	TGTGCCAGCAGTCCGGGACAGGGGGCTTTCTATAATTCACCCCTCCACTTT
many	.	TRBV6-1	TRBJ2-3	CASRLIYSSTDTQYF	TGTGCCAGCAGGTTAATATACTCTAGCACAGATACGCAGTATTTT
many	TRBD1	TRBV30	TRBJ1-3	CAWSRTGMGNTIYF	TGTGCCTGGAGCCGGACAGGGATGGGAAACACCATATATTTT
few	.	TRBV4-1	TRBJ2-1	CASRLIAGGLGDEQFF	TGCGCCAGCAGACTCATTGCCGGGGGACTTGGGGATGAGCAGTTCTTC
.	.	TRBV7-9	TRBJ1-3	CASSPNALGNTIYF	TGTGCCAGCAGCCCCAATGCCCTGGGAAACACCATATATTTT
many	.	TRBV6-5	TRBJ1-2	CASSYGPQGGYTF	TGTGCCAGCAGTTACGGCCCCCAGGGAGGCTACACCTTC
many	.	TRBV7-9	TRBJ1-5	CASSLGEGYQPQHF	TGTGCCAGCAGCTTAGGGGAGGGGTATCAGCCCCAGCATTTT
many	.	TRBV18	TRBJ2-5	CASSRGTTQETQYF	TGTGCCAGCTCACGAGGGACAACCCAAGAGACCCAGTACTTC
many	TRBD1	TRBV2	TRBJ2-7	CATRDSNYEQYF	TGTGCCACCCGGGACAGCAACTACGAGCAGTACTTC
many	TRBD1	TRBV5-1	TRBJ2-7	CASSARLGQGTGEQYF	TGCGCCAGCAGCGCAAGGCTGGGACAGGGAACGGGCGAGCAGTACTTC
many	.	TRBV6-1	TRBJ1-5	CASSLRRDQPQHF	TGTGCCAGCAGTTTACGTAGGGATCAGCCCCAGCATTTT
.	.	TRBV9	TRBJ2-2	CASSARGGGTGELFF	TGTGCCAGCAGCGCGAGGGGGGGGGGAACCGGGGAGCTGTTTTTT
many	TRBD2	TRBV7-9	TRBJ2-1	CASSSGTSGRTGEQFF	TGTGCCAGCAGCTCCGGGACTAGCGGCCGCACAGGAGAGCAGTTCTTC
many	.	TRBV30	TRBJ2-3	CAWSRKATDTQYF	TGTGCCTGGAGTCGTAAGGCGACAGATACGCAGTATTTT
many	.	TRBV20-1	TRBJ2-1	CSASAKFRQFF	TGCAGTGCCTCCGCGAAATTTCGGCAGTTCTTC